The rows below give T cell receptor beta chains drawn from one sample of a study of T-cell memory formation after mild COVID-19. One entry per CDR3 protein results from TCRdb running MiXCR on the 5' RACE reads. This table has fewer than 550,000 distinct CDR3 sequences, around 19% appearing once. The source material was PBMCs or a T cell subset sorted from them (not recorded which). The receptors come from an adult woman who had mild COVID-19 (a few samples of this study predate the infection). Cell type and time point are not known. CDR3s include the opening cysteine and the closing phenylalanine or tryptophan. D genes are given only for firm matches. Size is stated for part of the rows, as once, few or many counts, or as a class when the clone is expanded.

J gene,D gene,V gene,clone size,CDR3 DNA,CDR3 protein
TRBJ2-3,-,TRBV5-1,many,TGCGCCAGCAGCTTGGGTGGGGTAGAAGATACGCAGTATTTT,CASSLGGVEDTQYF
TRBJ1-5,-,TRBV12-2,few,TGTGCAAGTCGCTTAGTTTGGGTTAAGGGATCTACAATTTTCGATAGCAATCAGCCCCAGCATTTT,CASRLVWVKGSTIFDSNQPQHF
TRBJ2-2,-,TRBV7-2,few,TGTGCCAGCAGCTTAAGTCCTAATCCGAACACCGGGGAGCTGTTTTTT,CASSLSPNPNTGELFF
TRBJ2-4,-,TRBV20-1,few,TGCAGTGCCCGACATGGGCGGAACATTCAGTACTTC,CSARHGRNIQYF
TRBJ2-3,TRBD1,TRBV20-1,many,TGCAGTGCTAGAGACCGGGACAGGCCGCCCCGTGATACGCAGTATTTT,CSARDRDRPPRDTQYF
TRBJ2-7,TRBD1,TRBV14,-,TGTGCCAGCAGCCACGGGACAGTCTCCGAGCAGTACTTC,CASSHGTVSEQYF
TRBJ2-1,TRBD2,TRBV20-1,-,TGCAGTGCTAGGGGGACTAGCGATGTCAATGAGCAGTTCTTC,CSARGTSDVNEQFF
TRBJ2-2,-,TRBV7-9,-,TGTGCCAGCAGCTTCAGGTGGATCCGGTTCGCGAACACCGGGGAGCTGTTTTTT,CASSFRWIRFANTGELFF
TRBJ1-2,-,TRBV6-5,-,TGTGCCAGCAGTTACCCCCCAGGGAGCGGAGGGAACTATGGCTACACCTTC,CASSYPPGSGGNYGYTF
TRBJ2-7,-,TRBV6-1,-,TGTGCCAGCAGGGTCGGGGCAGACTACGAGCAGTACTTC,CASRVGADYEQYF
TRBJ2-1,TRBD1,TRBV12-3/TRBV12-4,-,TGTGCCAGCAGCGGGGACAGTGCCCCAAACAATGAGCAGTTCTTC,CASSGDSAPNNEQFF
TRBJ2-3,TRBD2,TRBV2,-,TGTGCCAGCTTGGCTAGCGGGGGGACAGATACGCAGTATTTT,CASLASGGTDTQYF
TRBJ2-4,-,TRBV30,few,TGTGCCTGGACCCCAGAGGGGCCCGGCATTCAGTACTTC,CAWTPEGPGIQYF
TRBJ1-1,-,TRBV5-5,many,TGTGCCAGCTTGAAGGACATGAACACTGAAGCTTTCTTT,CASLKDMNTEAFF
TRBJ2-1,-,TRBV30,few,TGTGCCTGGAGTCTAACCCAGGGTAAGAATGAGCAGTTCTTC,CAWSLTQGKNEQFF
TRBJ1-1,-,TRBV10-3,few,TGTGCCATCAGTGAGGGCGGGGGGGCGAACACTGAAGCTTTCTTT,CAISEGGGANTEAFF
TRBJ2-7,-,TRBV7-9,-,TGTGCCAGCAGCCCCCCGTACTTC,CASSPPYF
TRBJ1-1,-,TRBV30,-,TGTGCCTGCACTGGTGGCGGGACTGAAGCTTTCTTT,CACTGGGTEAFF
TRBJ2-3,-,TRBV20-1,many,TGCAGTGCTAGATCTAGCCCGGGAGATACGCAGTATTTT,CSARSSPGDTQYF
TRBJ1-2,-,TRBV10-3,-,TGTGCCATCAGTGAGTCTGGGGGACGGCATGGCTACACCTTC,CAISESGGRHGYTF
TRBJ2-5,-,TRBV6-5,-,TGTGCCAGCAGTTCCAGTTTAGAGACCCAGTACTTC,CASSSSLETQYF
TRBJ2-6,-,TRBV9,few,TGTGCCAGCAGCGCCAAAACAGGTCCCCACACCCGGGCCAACGTCCTGACTTTC,CASSAKTGPHTRANVLTF
TRBJ2-7,-,TRBV5-4,-,TGTGCCAGCAGCTTGGACGTTGGGACAAACCAACAGCAGTACTTC,CASSLDVGTNQQQYF
TRBJ2-7,TRBD1,TRBV7-9,-,TGTGCCAGCAGGTCCGGACAGGGTCCCAACGAGCAGTACTTC,CASRSGQGPNEQYF
TRBJ2-7,TRBD1,TRBV29-1,-,TGCAGCGCCCTCGGACAGGGGGTTGGTTTCTCCTACGAGCAGTACTTC,CSALGQGVGFSYEQYF
TRBJ2-3,-,TRBV2,-,TGTGCCAGCAGTGAATGGGTTAGCACAGATACGCAGTATTTT,CASSEWVSTDTQYF
TRBJ2-1,-,TRBV7-9,-,TGTGCCAGCCGTTTAGGGGTGAGCCTGGATGAGCAGTTCTTC,CASRLGVSLDEQFF
TRBJ2-1,TRBD2,TRBV24-1,-,TGTGCCACCAGTGATTGGGGAGCGGGAGGTATTAACAATGAGCAGTTCTTC,CATSDWGAGGINNEQFF
TRBJ2-7,-,TRBV20-1,few,TGCAGTGCTAGGGAACCGACTACCTACGAGCAGTACTTC,CSAREPTTYEQYF